These T cell receptor beta chains were read from a single sample in a study of sequential checkpoint blockade in melanoma. The data were produced by immunoSEQ multiplex PCR, yet TCRdb's version contains in-frame clones alone and is incomplete. The sample has roughly 13,000 clones, approximately 52% seen once. Source: CD8+ T cells sorted from blood (inferred from file names), taken from a patient given nivolumab and ipilimumab in sequence. The receptors derive from a human donor with melanoma. Both conserved end residues are part of each CDR3. A D gene is named only where the DNA matches it firmly. Size tells how often a clone was seen (once, few, many) or the class of an expanded clone, and some rows leave it out.

>TRBJ2-7|-|-|TRBV7-2
TGTGCCAGCAGCTTAGAGGAGGGAGTCAACGAGCAGTACTTC
CASSLEEGVNEQYF
>TRBJ2-3|few|-|TRBV6-5
TGTGCCAGCAGTTATCTCCGGGAAGCAGATACGCAGTATTTT
CASSYLREADTQYF
>TRBJ2-2|-|-|TRBV7-2
TGTGCCAGCAGCCGGGGGCTAGCGGTATACACCGGGGAGCTGTTTTTT
CASSRGLAVYTGELFF
>TRBJ1-5|-|TRBD1|TRBV28
TGTGCCAGCAGGACACAGGGGGTTAGCAATCAGCCCCAGCATTTT
CASRTQGVSNQPQHF
>TRBJ1-4|-|-|TRBV2
TGTGCCATCCGGTACGAAAAACTGTTTTTT
CAIRYEKLFF
>TRBJ1-5|-|-|TRBV4-1
TGCGCCAGCAGCCAAGTATTAGGGGGCAATCAGCCCCAGCATTTT
CASSQVLGGNQPQHF
>TRBJ2-3|-|-|TRBV9
TGTGCCAGCAGCGTAGCCGACGGGGTGGTTATCACAGATACGCAGTATTTT
CASSVADGVVITDTQYF
>TRBJ2-7|-|TRBD2|TRBV7-6
TGTGCCAGCAGCTCATCTAGCGGGGGGGGCTACGAGCAGTACTTC
CASSSSSGGGYEQYF
>TRBJ1-4|-|-|TRBV5-5
TGTGCCAGCAGCCAAGATCTGGGCACAGGGTTTTTGTTCGGGGAAAAACTGTTTTTT
CASSQDLGTGFLFGEKLFF
>TRBJ2-7|-|-|TRBV5-5
TGTGCCAGCAGCTGGCTCATGGTGGGCCCCTACGAGCAGTACTTC
CASSWLMVGPYEQYF
>TRBJ2-2|medium-sized|TRBD1|TRBV5-6
TGTGCCAGCAGCTTGTTGATTGGGAAAGACAGGGCCACCGGGGAGCTGTTTTTT
CASSLLIGKDRATGELFF
>TRBJ2-7|few|-|TRBV7-6
TGTGCCAGCAGCTCAGACAGACACCCCTACGAGCAGTACTTC
CASSSDRHPYEQYF
>TRBJ2-5|-|-|TRBV12-5
TGTGCTAGTATGGGCCCCACTTGGGAAGAGACCCAGTACTTC
CASMGPTWEETQYF